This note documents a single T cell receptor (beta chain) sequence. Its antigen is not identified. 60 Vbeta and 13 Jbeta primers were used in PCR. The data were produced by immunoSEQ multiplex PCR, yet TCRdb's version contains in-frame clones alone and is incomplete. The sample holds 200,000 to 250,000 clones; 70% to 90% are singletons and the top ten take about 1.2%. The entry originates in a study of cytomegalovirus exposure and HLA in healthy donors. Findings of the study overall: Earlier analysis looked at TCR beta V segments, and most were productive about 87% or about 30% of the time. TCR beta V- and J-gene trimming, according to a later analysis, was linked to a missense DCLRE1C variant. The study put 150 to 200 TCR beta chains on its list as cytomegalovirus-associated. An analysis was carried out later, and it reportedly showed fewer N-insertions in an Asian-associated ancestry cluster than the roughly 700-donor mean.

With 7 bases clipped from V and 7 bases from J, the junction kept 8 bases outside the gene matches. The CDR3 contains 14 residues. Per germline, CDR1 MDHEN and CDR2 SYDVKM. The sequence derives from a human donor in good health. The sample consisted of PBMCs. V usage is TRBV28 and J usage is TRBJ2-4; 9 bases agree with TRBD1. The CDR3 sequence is CASTPGQGLNIQYF. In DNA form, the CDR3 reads TGTGCCAGCACACCGGGACAGGGTCTCAACATTCAGTACTTC.